A selection of T cell receptor beta chains follows, all from one sample in a study of regulatory T cells in long-lasting Graves disease. TCRdb reprocessed the multiplex PCR reads with MiXCR, giving one entry per CDR3 protein. The sample lists 300,000 to 400,000 distinct CDR3 sequences, about 16% occurring once. Here the sequenced sample was peripheral blood mononuclear cells (PBMCs), taken at new diagnosis, from a patient treated with antithyroid drugs. These receptors came from a female donor with Graves disease. Both conserved end residues are part of each CDR3. Not every row has a clone size; where given, it reads once, few, many or a size class.

v_call,clone_size,j_call,cdr3_aa
TRBV12-3/TRBV12-4,.,TRBJ1-6,CASSWGRSPLHF
TRBV20-1,many,TRBJ2-7,CSATEEAEQYF
TRBV19,.,TRBJ2-3,CASSISRSTDTQYF
TRBV2,many,TRBJ1-5,CASSVLGGGQPQHF
TRBV6-1,many,TRBJ2-3,CASRALAGVADTQYF
TRBV6-2/TRBV6-3,many,TRBJ2-5,CASSYLARGETQYF
TRBV7-3,.,TRBJ2-1,CASTLPETYNEQFF
TRBV10-1,many,TRBJ2-5,CASSEPGQGGETQYF
TRBV28,.,TRBJ1-2,CASSWTARYGYTF
TRBV7-8,many,TRBJ2-4,CASSLRASGTAKNIQYF
TRBV29-1,.,TRBJ2-2,CSVSSGDTGELFF
TRBV7-2,many,TRBJ1-2,CASSLAGSKDGYTF
TRBV11-2,.,TRBJ2-1,CASSFDSDNEQFF
TRBV11-2,many,TRBJ2-1,CASSQGLSSYNEQFF
TRBV28,.,TRBJ1-1,CASSGGGDRTEAFF
TRBV7-2,.,TRBJ1-4,CASSFGLSQTNEKLFF
TRBV12-3/TRBV12-4,many,TRBJ1-3,CASRGNTIYF
TRBV20-1,many,TRBJ2-1,CSARLLAAGEQFF
TRBV27,many,TRBJ2-7,CASTQGSGVGGQYF
TRBV7-3,few,TRBJ2-7,CASSLNSGAEQYF
TRBV19,.,TRBJ2-7,CASPTDSDRHQLSYEQYF
TRBV20-1,many,TRBJ2-1,CSARWATASYNEQFF
TRBV6-5,many,TRBJ1-1,CASSYSAVNTEAFF
TRBV6-1,.,TRBJ2-6,CASSGSGTESSGANVLTF
TRBV10-3,many,TRBJ1-1,CAIRSPGQMNTEAFF
TRBV28,many,TRBJ1-4,CASSFLAGGGEKLFF
TRBV2,.,TRBJ2-3,CASTLIRLIAGGDTQYF
TRBV5-1,many,TRBJ1-2,CASSISTGSYGYTF
TRBV2,few,TRBJ1-1,CASKGPTGNTEAFF
TRBV11-2,many,TRBJ2-3,CASSLGYRGMDTQYF
TRBV27,.,TRBJ2-6,CASSVLGTASSGANVLTF
TRBV12-3/TRBV12-4,many,TRBJ2-2,CASSSGQGNGELFF
TRBV4-1,.,TRBJ1-2,CASSLLGGRIIYGYTF
TRBV12-3/TRBV12-4,many,TRBJ2-2,CASSARPGLGLAGELFF
TRBV5-1,many,TRBJ1-1,CASSLRRGEAFF
TRBV6-2/TRBV6-3,.,TRBJ1-3,CASSYQGGNTIYF
TRBV10-3,.,TRBJ2-5,CAISESQETQYF
TRBV5-1,many,TRBJ1-1,CASSLGTGIAEAFF